This T cell receptor (beta chain) was recorded in a study of blood T cell repertoires in COVID-19. Across the study: Samples taken during acute and convalescent COVID-19 were collected in the United States, Italy and Spain. In each case, the material was cDNA or gDNA derived from T cells, B-cell-depleted T cells, or PBMCs.

There are 15 residues in the CDR3. Looked up from germline, CDR1 is SGHTA and CDR2 is FQGNSA. Trimming cost V 0 bases and J 7 bases, with 12 bases left between them. This table comes from immunoSEQ multiplex PCR, and its TCRdb copy is limited to in-frame clones, with some not included. Seen here are about 200,000 clones, 85% observed once, and the top ten hold about 19%. Those enrolled, adults aged about 18 to 95 years, came from roughly 23 US areas. Researchers sorted participants into cohorts using their self-reported clinical history. The V gene is TRBV7-2, the J gene TRBJ1-4; D may be TRBD1 (6 bases). The specimen sequenced was PBMCs or T cells enriched from blood (not recorded which). The origin of this receptor is a man aged 40-49 years who had recovered from COVID-19. The CDR3 loop reads CASSLARGSGEKLFF. Here the CDR3 DNA reads TGTGCCAGCAGCTTAGCCAGGGGTAGTGGTGAAAAACTGTTTTTT.